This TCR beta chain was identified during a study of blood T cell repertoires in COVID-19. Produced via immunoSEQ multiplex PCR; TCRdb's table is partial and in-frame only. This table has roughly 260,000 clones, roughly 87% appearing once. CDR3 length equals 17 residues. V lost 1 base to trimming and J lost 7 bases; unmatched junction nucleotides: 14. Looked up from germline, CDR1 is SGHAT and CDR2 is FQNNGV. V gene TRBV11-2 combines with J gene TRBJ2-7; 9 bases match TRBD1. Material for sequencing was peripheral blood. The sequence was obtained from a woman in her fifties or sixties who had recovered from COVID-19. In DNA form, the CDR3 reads TGTGCCAGCAGCTTAGTTGGTTTGGGGGACAGGGACCTGGAGCAGTACTTC. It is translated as CASSLVGLGDRDLEQYF.